These 31 T cell receptor beta chains were all obtained from the same sample, sequenced in a study of long-term antiretroviral therapy in people with HIV. The authors ran the immunoSEQ assay, v3.0, at survey level. This table comes from immunoSEQ multiplex PCR, and its TCRdb copy is limited to in-frame clones, with some not included. The sample comprises about 16,000 clones, around 83% of which are singletons, and roughly 5.6% rests with the top ten. The sample here was unsorted PBMCs, taken 0.5 years after starting antiretroviral therapy. The receptors here all came from a woman between 40 and 50 years old with HIV.

The V gene is TRBV11-2, the J gene TRBJ2-7, with 11 nucleotides matching TRBD1. The germline V gene encodes CDR1 SGHAT and CDR2 FQNNGV. Unmatched junction bases numbered 10, after V lost 7 bases and J lost 5 bases. The CDR3 spans 15 residues. CDR3 loop: CASTRTGTGGHEQYF. The DNA for the CDR3 is TGTGCCAGCACCCGAACCGGGACAGGGGGGCACGAGCAGTACTTC. Variable domain in full (rest from reference TRBV11-2 and TRBJ2-7): EAGVAQSPRYKIIEKRQSVAFWCNPISGHATLYWYQQILGQGPKLLIQFQNNGVVDDSQLPKDRFSAERLKGVDSTLKIQPAKLEDSAVYLCASTRTGTGGHEQYFGPGTRLTVT.

This rearrangement joins TRBV19 to TRBJ2-7, with 11 positions matching TRBD2. The CDR3 length is 14 residues. J was trimmed by 4 bases and V by 5 bases; bases with no gene match: 4. Germline assignment: CDR1 LNHDA and CDR2 SQIVND (reference sequence). CDR3 in amino acids: CASSWASGRYEQYF. Written as DNA, the CDR3 is TGTGCCAGTAGTTGGGCTAGCGGGAGGTACGAGCAGTACTTC.

The chain is built from TRBV5-1 and TRBJ1-2, with 10 positions matching TRBD1. After removal of 1 base from V and 6 bases from J, the junction contained 9 bases not matched to a gene. Germline V CDR1 and CDR2: SGHRS, YFSETQ. This CDR3 region has 16 residues. The CDR3 nucleotides read TGCGCCAGCAGCTTGACCGATGGACAGGGGGAACATGGCTACACCTTC. Residues: CASSLTDGQGEHGYTF.

This rearrangement joins TRBV7-8 to TRBJ1-5; D may be TRBD1 (6 bases). The ends were cut back, 4 bases at V and 4 bases at J, with 23 bases in the middle. CDR3 length equals 18 residues. From germline, CDR1 is SGHVS and CDR2 FQNEAQ. CDR3 loop: CASSSSGTQVGGNQPQHF. The CDR3 coding sequence is TGTGCCAGCAGCTCTTCCGGGACACAGGTAGGAGGAAATCAGCCCCAGCATTTT.

This clone is a singleton in its sample. This chain links TRBV6-1 with TRBJ2-3, with D maybe TRBD2 (6 bases). The ends were cut back, 5 bases at V and 2 bases at J, with 14 bases in the middle. The germline gives CDR1 MNHNS, CDR2 SASEGT. CDR3 length equals 15 residues. Here the CDR3 reads CASSWDSRITDTQYF. CDR3 in DNA: TGTGCCAGCAGTTGGGACTCCCGTATCACAGATACGCAGTATTTT.

The gene calls are TRBV27 and TRBJ2-4; D gene unclear. This CDR3 comprises 12 residues. Trimming removed 7 bases from V and 7 bases from J, with 11 bases in between. Germline V CDR1 and CDR2: MNHEY, SMNVEV (reference sequence). CDR3 bases: TGTGCCAGCACATTAGGGCGGAACATTCAGTACTTC. Its translation is CASTLGRNIQYF.

This chain connects TRBV27 to TRBJ2-1, with TRBD1 matching over 9 bases. The V gene end was trimmed by 5 bases and the J gene end by 7 bases; junction bases not matched to a gene: 3. This CDR3 is 13 amino acids long. Germline lookup yields CDR1 MNHEY and CDR2 SMNVEV (reference sequence). The CDR3 DNA follows: TGTGCCAGCAGTAGGGACAGGGTAAATGAGCAGTTCTTC. Amino acid sequence: CASSRDRVNEQFF.

V gene TRBV5-1 combines with J gene TRBJ2-6; 7 nucleotides agree with TRBD2. The CDR3 is made up of 19 amino acids. In germline, CDR1 is SGHRS, CDR2 YFSETQ. The trim removed 6 bases at V and 1 base at J, leaving 16 bases unmatched. The CDR3 spells CASTRDPSGGASGANVLTF. CDR3 bases: TGCGCCAGCACCCGGGACCCTAGCGGAGGGGCGTCTGGGGCCAACGTCCTGACTTTC. Looking up the rest from reference TRBV5-1 and TRBJ2-6 gives the full variable domain: KAGVTQTPRYLIKTRGQQVTLSCSPISGHRSVSWYQQTPGQGLQFLFEYFSETQRNKGNFPGRFSGRQFSNSRSEMNVSTLELGDSALYLCASTRDPSGGASGANVLTFGAGSRLTVL.

This chain connects TRBV4-1 to TRBJ2-1; 8 nucleotides align to TRBD2. J lost 4 bases, V lost 4 bases, and 6 bases had no gene match. The V gene's germline CDR1 is MGHRA and CDR2 YSYEKL. The CDR3 runs to 15 residues. The CDR3 region has the DNA TGCGCCAGCAGCCCAACCAGCGGGGGTTACAATGAGCAGTTCTTC. Residues: CASSPTSGGYNEQFF.

This rearrangement joins TRBV7-3 to TRBJ2-5, with 7 bases that match TRBD2. Per the germline V gene, CDR1 is SGHTA and CDR2 is FQGTGA. With V trimmed by 5 bases and J by 3 bases, 15 bases remained unmatched. This CDR3 region has 17 residues. CDR3: CASSPQPGRASKETQYF. The CDR3 nucleotides are TGTGCCAGCAGCCCACAACCGGGGAGGGCCTCCAAAGAGACCCAGTACTTC.

J is TRBJ1-2 and V is TRBV29-1; D gene ambiguous. Germline V gives CDR1 SQVTM, CDR2 ANQGSEA. The CDR3 sequence is 12 residues long. Trimming cost V 0 bases and J 5 bases, with 7 bases left between them. CDR3 sequence: CSVEEFVYGYTF. The CDR3 DNA sequence: TGCAGCGTTGAAGAATTTGTATATGGCTACACCTTC.

This chain uses TRBV2 with TRBJ1-1, with D maybe TRBD1 (5 bases). Deletions cut 11 bases from V and 11 bases from J, with 9 bases between. In germline, CDR1 is SNHLY, CDR2 FYNNEI. This CDR3 spans 8 amino acids. CDR3: CAAWDAFF. In DNA form, the CDR3 reads TGTGCCGCTTGGGACGCTTTCTTT.

The chain links TRBV7-8 to TRBJ2-2; D might be TRBD2 (6 bases). This CDR3 spans 17 amino acids. Germline lookup yields CDR1 SGHVS and CDR2 FQNEAQ. V was shortened by 1 base and J by 3 bases, with 15 bases between the two germline ends. The CDR3, as DNA: TGTGCCAGCAGCTTAGTGGAGGGGACGGATTACACCGGGGAGCTGTTTTTT. Protein sequence: CASSLVEGTDYTGELFF. Together with reference TRBV7-8 and TRBJ2-2, the CDR3 gives the full variable domain: GAGVSQSPRYKVAKRGQDVALRCDPISGHVSLFWYQQALGQGPEFLTYFQNEAQLDKSGLPSDRFFAERPEGSVSTLKIQRTQQEDSAVYLCASSLVEGTDYTGELFFGEGSRLTVL.

The V call is TRBV28, the J call TRBJ1-2, with D hard to call. The CDR3 covers 14 residues. The germline V gene encodes CDR1 MDHEN and CDR2 SYDVKM. The V end lost 3 bases, the J end lost 8 bases, and 16 bases lay between the germline ends. The CDR3: CASSLTSGLRGYTF. The DNA of the CDR3 is TGTGCCAGCAGTTTGACATCTGGGTTGAGAGGCTACACCTTC.

In its sample, this clone was seen a few times. This chain connects TRBV5-1 to TRBJ2-7; D is possibly TRBD1 or TRBD2 (5 bases each). The CDR3 loop spans 14 amino acids. The germline V and J ends were trimmed by 1 base and 2 bases, with 10 bases remaining between them. Germline-derived CDR1 and CDR2 are SGHRS and YFSETQ. The CDR3 region has the DNA TGCGCCAGCAGCTTGTTCGGGGCCCCCTACGAGCAGTACTTC. The encoded protein is CASSLFGAPYEQYF.

V is TRBV11-2 and J is TRBJ2-1; 15 bases are shared with TRBD2. After removal of 5 bases from V and 8 bases from J, the junction contained 7 bases not matched to a gene. Germline CDR1 SGHAT, CDR2 FQNNGV. The CDR3 loop spans 16 amino acids. CDR3 coding DNA: TGTGCCAGCAGCACGGGACTAGCGGGGGGTAGGGATGAGCAGTTCTTC. It codes for CASSTGLAGGRDEQFF.

This clone was seen once. The chain couples TRBV10-2 to TRBJ2-1; D might be TRBD2 (5 bases). Germline V lookup: CDR1 WSHSY, CDR2 SAAADI. The CDR3 is 14 amino acids. The V end was cut by 6 bases, the J end by 8 bases, with 17 bases between. CDR3 sequence: CASRIAARADEQFF. The CDR3 region has the DNA TGCGCCAGCAGAATTGCGGCGCGGGCGGATGAGCAGTTCTTC.

V is TRBV6-6 and J is TRBJ2-4; D uncertain. The V and J ends lost 7 bases and 7 bases respectively, with 14 bases between them. Germline V CDR1 and CDR2: MNHNY, SVGAGI (reference sequence). The CDR3 is 13 amino acids. CDR3 amino acids: CASTLTMGNIQYF. The CDR3 DNA sequence: TGTGCCAGCACCCTCACTATGGGGAACATTCAGTACTTC.

This chain joins TRBV2 and TRBJ2-1; 10 bases map to TRBD2. After removal of 2 bases from V and 4 bases from J, the junction contained 2 bases not matched to a gene. This CDR3 region has 15 residues. Germline values: CDR1 SNHLY, CDR2 FYNNEI. Here the CDR3 reads CASSELAGVYNEQFF. CDR3 DNA: TGTGCCAGCAGTGAACTAGCGGGAGTTTACAATGAGCAGTTCTTC.

The rearrangement links TRBV28 to TRBJ2-7, with D unresolved. CDR3 size: 16 residues. V dropped 1 base and J dropped 1 base, with 14 bases sitting between them. CDR1 is MDHEN, CDR2 SYDVKM, per germline. CDR3 in DNA: TGTGCCAGCAGTTTATTGCACGGCCTCGGATCCTACGAGCAGTACTTC. Protein: CASSLLHGLGSYEQYF.

The CDR3 coding sequence is TGTGCCAGCAGCCAAGATGTGGGGGATGAGCAGTTCTTC. The encoded protein is CASSQDVGDEQFF. V gene TRBV4-2 combines with J gene TRBJ2-1; D might be TRBD1 or TRBD2, each matching 5 bases. Germline V gene lookup returns CDR1 LGHNA and CDR2 YNFKEQ. Trimming removed 0 bases at V and 8 bases at J, with 8 bases between. The CDR3 length is 13 residues.

The chain links TRBV28 to TRBJ2-2; TRBD2 matches at 13 bases. V lost 8 bases, J lost 5 bases, and 14 bases stayed unmatched. Germline assignment: CDR1 MDHEN and CDR2 SYDVKM. The CDR3 runs to 18 residues. The CDR3 DNA is TGTGCCAGCTCGGGACTACTAGCGGGAGGGCCACGGACCGGGGAGCTGTTTTTT. It yields the protein CASSGLLAGGPRTGELFF.

The chain combines TRBV4-1 with TRBJ2-7, with D perhaps TRBD1 or TRBD2 (6 bases each). Trimming left V 0 bases short and J 4 bases short, with 16 bases between. The CDR3 totals 16 residues. Looked up from germline, CDR1 is MGHRA and CDR2 is YSYEKL. The CDR3 coding sequence is TGCGCCAGCAGCCAAGATAGGGTGGGGGGCACGTACGAGCAGTACTTC. As protein: CASSQDRVGGTYEQYF.

V gene TRBV4-3 combines with J gene TRBJ2-1; D is undetermined. Germline V gives CDR1 LGHNA, CDR2 YSLEER. The CDR3 extends over 15 amino acids. Trimming cost V 0 bases and J 2 bases, with 8 bases left between them. This CDR3 is CASSQDPGTYNEQFF. The CDR3 DNA reads as TGCGCCAGCAGCCAAGACCCGGGCACCTACAATGAGCAGTTCTTC.

The chain links TRBV25-1 to TRBJ1-1; no firm D call. Germline CDR1 is MGHDK and CDR2 is SYGVNS. CDR3 length: 12 residues. V was shortened by 6 bases and J by 3 bases, with 8 bases between the two germline ends. The CDR3 DNA follows: TGTGCCAGCAGGAGAGGGTACACTGAAGCTTTCTTT. Translating it yields CASRRGYTEAFF.

The CDR3 sequence: CASSDTGLKYGYTF. CDR3 in DNA: TGTGCCAGTAGTGACACAGGGTTAAAGTATGGCTACACCTTC. The rearrangement joins TRBV19 to TRBJ1-2; D possibly corresponds to TRBD1 (6 bases). Trimming left V 5 bases short and J 5 bases short, with 15 bases between. Per the germline V gene, CDR1 is LNHDA and CDR2 is SQIVND (reference sequence). The CDR3 has 14 amino acids.

This chain connects TRBV19 to TRBJ1-2; tentative D call: TRBD1 (6 bases). Germline CDR1 LNHDA, CDR2 SQIVND (reference sequence). Trimming took off 2 bases at V and 2 bases at J, with 12 bases between the two ends. The CDR3 length is 15 residues. DNA of the CDR3: TGTGCCAGTAGTATACTCCCAGGGGCGAACTATGGCTACACCTTC. This codes for CASSILPGANYGYTF.

The V call is TRBV18, the J call TRBJ2-1; 9 bases map to TRBD1. Germline CDR1 and CDR2: KGHSH and LQKENI. J gave up 6 bases and V 4 bases, and 1 base lay outside the gene matches. CDR3 length equals 13 residues. CDR3 nucleotides: TGTGCCAGCTCACGGGGACAGGGCAATGAGCAGTTCTTC. It codes for CASSRGQGNEQFF.

This rearrangement joins TRBV19 to TRBJ2-7, with D possibly being TRBD1 or TRBD2 (6 bases each). CDR3 size: 13 residues. Germline V gene data show CDR1 as LNHDA and CDR2 as SQIVND (reference sequence). V gave up 6 bases and J gave up 4 bases, with 13 bases separating them. For the CDR3, the DNA is TGTGCCAGTAGCCCGACAGGAGGGTACGAGCAGTACTTC. It yields the protein CASSPTGGYEQYF.

This clone was seen once. CDR3 protein: CASSLRTASYEQYF. In DNA form, the CDR3 reads TGTGCCAGCAGCTTAAGGACAGCCTCCTACGAGCAGTACTTC. The gene calls are TRBV7-9 and TRBJ2-5; weak D call: TRBD1 (6 bases). The J call may be wrong; the DNA end is better matched by TRBJ2-7. CDR1 is SEHNR and CDR2 is FQNEAQ in the germline V gene (reference sequence). This CDR3 region has 14 residues.

The rearrangement joins TRBV7-9 to TRBJ1-2, with D maybe TRBD1 (6 bases). There are 13 residues in the CDR3. Per the germline V gene, CDR1 is SEHNR and CDR2 is FQNEAQ (reference sequence). With 5 bases removed from V and 8 bases from J, the gap between germline ends came to 15 bases. CDR3 in amino acids: CASSPQGRRGYTF. CDR3 bases: TGTGCCAGCAGCCCCCAGGGGCGGCGGGGCTACACCTTC.